This paragraph covers one T cell receptor beta chain sequence. This CDR3 has 17 residues. Germline CDR1 and CDR2: SGHNT and YENEEA. Trimming removed 0 bases from V and 7 bases from J; junction bases left unmatched: 6. This record comes from a study of blood T cell repertoires in COVID-19. Sequenced by immunoSEQ multiplex PCR; TCRdb stores in-frame clones only, minus some. The sample lists approximately 46,000 clones, around 81% occurring once. This clonotype originated in a woman of 80 years or more with COVID-19, enrolled during active disease. The chain couples TRBV11-3 to TRBJ2-2, with TRBD2 identical over 12 bases. The sample was peripheral blood. CDR3 sequence reads: CASSLDFTSGRIGELFF. In DNA form, the CDR3 reads TGTGCCAGCAGCTTAGATTTCACTAGCGGGAGGATCGGGGAGCTGTTTTTT.